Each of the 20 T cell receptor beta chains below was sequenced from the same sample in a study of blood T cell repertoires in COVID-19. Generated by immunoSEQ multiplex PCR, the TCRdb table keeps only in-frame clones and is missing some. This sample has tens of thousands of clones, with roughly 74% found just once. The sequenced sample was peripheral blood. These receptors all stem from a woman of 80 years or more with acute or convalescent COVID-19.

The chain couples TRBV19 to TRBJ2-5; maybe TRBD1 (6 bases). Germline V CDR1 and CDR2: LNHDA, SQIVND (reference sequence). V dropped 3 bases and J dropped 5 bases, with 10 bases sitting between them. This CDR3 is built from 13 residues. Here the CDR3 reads CASSMNGQETQYF. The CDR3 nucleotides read TGTGCCAGTAGTATGAATGGACAGGAGACCCAGTACTTC.

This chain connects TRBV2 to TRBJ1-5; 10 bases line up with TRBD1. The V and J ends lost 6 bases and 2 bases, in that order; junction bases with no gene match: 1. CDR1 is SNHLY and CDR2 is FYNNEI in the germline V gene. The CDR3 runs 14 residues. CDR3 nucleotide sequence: TGTGCCAGCAGGGGGACAGGGGGCAATCAGCCCCAGCATTTT. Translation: CASRGTGGNQPQHF.

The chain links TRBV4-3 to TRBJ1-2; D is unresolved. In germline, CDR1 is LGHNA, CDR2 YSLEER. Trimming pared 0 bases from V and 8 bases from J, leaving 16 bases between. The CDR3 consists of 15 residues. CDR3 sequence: CASSQESSLFGGYTF. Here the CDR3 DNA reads TGCGCCAGCAGCCAAGAGAGCTCTCTCTTCGGGGGCTACACCTTC.

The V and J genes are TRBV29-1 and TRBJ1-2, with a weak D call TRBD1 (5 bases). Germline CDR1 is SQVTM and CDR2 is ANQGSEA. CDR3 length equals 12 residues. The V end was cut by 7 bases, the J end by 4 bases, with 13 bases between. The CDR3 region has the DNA TGCAGCGCGGAGACGGGACTCTATGGCTACACCTTC. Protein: CSAETGLYGYTF.

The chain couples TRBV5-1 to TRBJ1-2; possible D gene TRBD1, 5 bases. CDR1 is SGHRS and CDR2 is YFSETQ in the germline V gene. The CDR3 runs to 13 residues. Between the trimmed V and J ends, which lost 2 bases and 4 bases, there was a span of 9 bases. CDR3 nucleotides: TGCGCCAGCAGCTTTCGTGACAGCTATGGCTACACCTTC. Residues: CASSFRDSYGYTF.

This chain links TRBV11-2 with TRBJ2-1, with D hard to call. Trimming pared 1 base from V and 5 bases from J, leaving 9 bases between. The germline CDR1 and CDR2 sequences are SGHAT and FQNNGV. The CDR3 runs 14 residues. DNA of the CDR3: TGTGCCAGCAGCTTAGCGGGTAGCAACAATGAGCAGTTCTTC. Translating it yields CASSLAGSNNEQFF.

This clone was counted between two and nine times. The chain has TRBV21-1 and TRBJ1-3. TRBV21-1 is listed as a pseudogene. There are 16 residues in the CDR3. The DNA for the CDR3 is TGTGCCAGCAGCAAAGCAGTGGGGGACTGCAGAAACACCATATATTTT. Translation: CASSKAVGDCRNTIYF.

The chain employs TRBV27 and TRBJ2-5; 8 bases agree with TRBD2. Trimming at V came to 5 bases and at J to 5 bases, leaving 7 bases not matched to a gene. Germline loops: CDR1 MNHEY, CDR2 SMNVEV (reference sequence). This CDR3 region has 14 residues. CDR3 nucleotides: TGTGCCAGCAGTACCTCAGCGGGAGTTGAGACCCAGTACTTC. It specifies CASSTSAGVETQYF.

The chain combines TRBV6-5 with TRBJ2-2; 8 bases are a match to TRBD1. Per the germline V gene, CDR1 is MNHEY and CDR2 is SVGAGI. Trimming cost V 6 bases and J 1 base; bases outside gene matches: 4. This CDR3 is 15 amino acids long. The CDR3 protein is CASRRGQGNTGELFF. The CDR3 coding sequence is TGTGCCAGCAGGCGCGGACAGGGGAACACCGGGGAGCTGTTTTTT.

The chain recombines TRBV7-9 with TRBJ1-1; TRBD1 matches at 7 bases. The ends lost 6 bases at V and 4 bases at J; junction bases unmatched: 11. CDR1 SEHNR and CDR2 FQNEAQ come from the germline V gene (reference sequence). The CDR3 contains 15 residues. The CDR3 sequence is CASRRDRVGGTEAFF. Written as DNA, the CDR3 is TGTGCCAGCAGACGTGACAGGGTGGGAGGCACTGAAGCTTTCTTT. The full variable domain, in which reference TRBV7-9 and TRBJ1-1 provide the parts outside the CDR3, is DTGVSQNPRHKITKRGQNVTFRCDPISEHNRLYWYRQTLGQGPEFLTYFQNEAQLEKSRLLSDRFSAERPKGSFSTLEIQRTEQGDSAMYLCASRRDRVGGTEAFFGQGTRLTVV.

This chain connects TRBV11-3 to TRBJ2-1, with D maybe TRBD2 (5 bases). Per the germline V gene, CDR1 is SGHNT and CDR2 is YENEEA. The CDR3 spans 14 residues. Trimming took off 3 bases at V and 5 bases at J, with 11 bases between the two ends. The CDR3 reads CASSLDSPDNEQFF. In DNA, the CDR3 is TGTGCCAGCAGCTTGGACTCTCCCGACAATGAGCAGTTCTTC.

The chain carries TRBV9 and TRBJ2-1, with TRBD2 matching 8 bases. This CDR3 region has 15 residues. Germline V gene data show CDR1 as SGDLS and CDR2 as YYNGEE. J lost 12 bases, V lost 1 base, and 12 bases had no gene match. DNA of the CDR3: TGTGCCAGCAGCGTAACAGGACTAGCTCCACTTTTGCAGTTCTTC. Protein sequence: CASSVTGLAPLLQFF.

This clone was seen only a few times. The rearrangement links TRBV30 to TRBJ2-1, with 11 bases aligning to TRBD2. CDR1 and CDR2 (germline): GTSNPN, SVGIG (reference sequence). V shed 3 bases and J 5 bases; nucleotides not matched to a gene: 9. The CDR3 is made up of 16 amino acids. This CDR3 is CAWRSVVAGGNNEQFF. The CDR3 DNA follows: TGTGCCTGGAGGTCTGTCGTAGCGGGAGGGAACAATGAGCAGTTCTTC.

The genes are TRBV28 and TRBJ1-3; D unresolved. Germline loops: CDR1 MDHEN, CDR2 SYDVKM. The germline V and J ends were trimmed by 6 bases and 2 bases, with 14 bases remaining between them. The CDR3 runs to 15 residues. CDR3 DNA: TGTGCCAGCAGCCTTGGGAGGGCCCCTGGAAACACCATATATTTT. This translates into CASSLGRAPGNTIYF.

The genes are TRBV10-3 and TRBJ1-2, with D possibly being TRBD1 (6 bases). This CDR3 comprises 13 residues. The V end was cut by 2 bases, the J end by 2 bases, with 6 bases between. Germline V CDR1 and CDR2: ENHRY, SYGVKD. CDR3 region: CAISEGQNYGYTF. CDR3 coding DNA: TGTGCCATCAGTGAGGGACAGAACTATGGCTACACCTTC.

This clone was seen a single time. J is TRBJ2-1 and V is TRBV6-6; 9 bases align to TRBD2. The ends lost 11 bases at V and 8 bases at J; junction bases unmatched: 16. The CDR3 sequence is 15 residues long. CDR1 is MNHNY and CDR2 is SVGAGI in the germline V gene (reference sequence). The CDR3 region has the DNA TGTGCCGGCGAAGTTGCTACGCGGGGGGGGGATGAGCAGTTCTTC. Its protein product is CAGEVATRGGDEQFF.

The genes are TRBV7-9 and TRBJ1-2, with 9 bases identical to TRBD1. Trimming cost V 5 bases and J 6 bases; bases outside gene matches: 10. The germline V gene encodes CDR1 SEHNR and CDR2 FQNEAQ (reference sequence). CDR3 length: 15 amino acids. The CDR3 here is CASSNPGQGVDGYTF. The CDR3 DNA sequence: TGTGCCAGCAGCAATCCGGGACAGGGAGTCGATGGCTACACCTTC.

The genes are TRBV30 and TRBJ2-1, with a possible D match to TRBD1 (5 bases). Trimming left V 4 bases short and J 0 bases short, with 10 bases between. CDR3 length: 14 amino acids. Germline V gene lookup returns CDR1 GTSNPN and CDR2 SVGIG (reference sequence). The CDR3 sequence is CAWKDTISYNEQFF. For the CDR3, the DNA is TGTGCCTGGAAGGACACGATCTCCTACAATGAGCAGTTCTTC.

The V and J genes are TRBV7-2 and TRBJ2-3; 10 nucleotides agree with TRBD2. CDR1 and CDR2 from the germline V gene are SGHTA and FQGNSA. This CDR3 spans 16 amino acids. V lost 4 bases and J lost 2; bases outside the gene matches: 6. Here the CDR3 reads CASSSRTSGHTDTQYF. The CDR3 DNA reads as TGTGCCAGCAGCTCCCGGACTAGCGGCCACACAGATACGCAGTATTTT.

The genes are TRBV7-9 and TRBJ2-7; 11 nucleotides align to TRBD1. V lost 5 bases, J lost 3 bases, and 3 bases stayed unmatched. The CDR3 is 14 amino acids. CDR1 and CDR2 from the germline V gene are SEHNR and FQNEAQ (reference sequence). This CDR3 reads CASSPGTGGYEQYF. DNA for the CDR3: TGTGCCAGCAGCCCAGGGACAGGGGGCTACGAGCAGTACTTC.